This T cell receptor (beta chain) was profiled in a study of shared T cell receptors in the human thymus. Germline CDR1 and CDR2: SGHRS and YFSETQ. The CDR3 totals 16 residues. Here immunoSEQ multiplex PCR was the method, and the copy in TCRdb shows in-frame clones only, minus some. The data hold some 700,000 clones, with 80% to 90% observed a single time. With respect to this clone: A junction boundary mismatches the germline segment, possibly from a read error.

Separately, the same data were catalogued under a study of human thymus T cells. That study adds: Each of the donors was a healthy Finnish infant who was undergoing open corrective cardiac surgery for congenital heart defects. Thymic material originated from resections removed in the course of corrective heart surgery. Thymic and blood repertoires seemed to favor certain V and J genes. Highly overlapping thymic repertoires among unrelated individuals were reported in related research.

The chain combines TRBV5-1 with TRBJ2-5; 12 nucleotides match TRBD2. The sequence was obtained from a girl younger than two with a congenital heart defect. Material: thymocytes. The CDR3, as DNA: TGCGCCAGCCGCTTTGGACTAGCGGGGTGGGGGGAGACCCAGTACTTC. Translated, it gives CASRFGLAGWGETQYF.